These 2 T cell receptor beta chains were sequenced from one sample in a study of blood T cell repertoires in COVID-19. Profiling relied on immunoSEQ multiplex PCR, and the TCRdb table lists in-frame clones only, not all of them. Of approximately 110,000 clones listed, 65% to 90% were seen once; the top ten hold 7.9%. The sample taken for sequencing was peripheral blood. The receptors originated from a woman aged 80 or older with active or convalescent COVID-19.

The chain recombines TRBV7-9 with TRBJ2-1, with D perhaps TRBD1 (6 bases). In germline, CDR1 is SEHNR, CDR2 FQNEAQ (reference sequence). CDR3 length equals 14 residues. The V end lost 2 bases, the J end lost 2 bases, and 7 bases lay between the germline ends. The CDR3 DNA follows: TGTGCCAGCAGCTTAACAGGGACCTACAATGAGCAGTTCTTC. Amino acid sequence: CASSLTGTYNEQFF.

The rearrangement joins TRBV10-3 to TRBJ2-7; TRBD1 matches at 7 bases. V dropped 6 bases and J dropped 6; count of bases not matched to a gene: 5. The CDR3 is 12 amino acids. Germline V CDR1 and CDR2: ENHRY, SYGVKD. In nucleotides, the CDR3 is TGTGCCATCAGCGGATCAGGGGGCGAGCAGTACTTC. This translates into CAISGSGGEQYF.